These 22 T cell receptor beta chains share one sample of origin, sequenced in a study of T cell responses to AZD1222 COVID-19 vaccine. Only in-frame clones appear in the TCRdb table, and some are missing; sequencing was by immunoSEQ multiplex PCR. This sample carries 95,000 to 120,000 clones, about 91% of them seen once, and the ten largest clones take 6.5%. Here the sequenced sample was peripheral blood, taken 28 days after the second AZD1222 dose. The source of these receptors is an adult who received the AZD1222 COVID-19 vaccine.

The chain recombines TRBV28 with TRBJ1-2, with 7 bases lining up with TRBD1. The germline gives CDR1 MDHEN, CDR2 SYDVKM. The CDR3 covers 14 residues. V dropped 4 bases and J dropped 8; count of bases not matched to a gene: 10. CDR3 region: CASSSTGILWGYTF. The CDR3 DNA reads TGTGCCAGCAGTTCGACAGGGATACTATGGGGCTACACCTTC.

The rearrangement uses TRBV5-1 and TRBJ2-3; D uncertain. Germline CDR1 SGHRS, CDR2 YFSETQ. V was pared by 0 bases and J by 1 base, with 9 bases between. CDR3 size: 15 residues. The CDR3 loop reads CASSLEGLGTDTQYF. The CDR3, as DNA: TGCGCCAGCAGCTTGGAGGGCCTTGGCACAGATACGCAGTATTTT.

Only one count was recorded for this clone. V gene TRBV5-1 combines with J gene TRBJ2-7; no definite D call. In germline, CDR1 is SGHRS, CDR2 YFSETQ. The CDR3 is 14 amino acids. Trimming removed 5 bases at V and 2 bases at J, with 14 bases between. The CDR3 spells CASRMRTATYEQYF. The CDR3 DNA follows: TGCGCCAGCAGAATGAGGACGGCTACCTACGAGCAGTACTTC.

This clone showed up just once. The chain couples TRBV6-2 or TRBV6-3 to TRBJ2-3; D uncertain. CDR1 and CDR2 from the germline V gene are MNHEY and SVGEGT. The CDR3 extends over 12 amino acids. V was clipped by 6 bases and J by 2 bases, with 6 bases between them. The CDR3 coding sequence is TGTGCCAGCAGCACCAACACAGATACGCAGTATTTT. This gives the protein CASSTNTDTQYF.

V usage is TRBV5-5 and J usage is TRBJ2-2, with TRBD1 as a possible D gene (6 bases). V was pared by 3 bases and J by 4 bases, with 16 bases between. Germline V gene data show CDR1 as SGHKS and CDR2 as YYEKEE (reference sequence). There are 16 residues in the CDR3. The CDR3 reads CASSWGSTGTTGELFF. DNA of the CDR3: TGTGCCAGCAGCTGGGGATCAACAGGGACCACCGGGGAGCTGTTTTTT. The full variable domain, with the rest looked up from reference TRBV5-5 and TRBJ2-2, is DAGVTQSPTHLIKTRGQQVTLRCSPISGHKSVSWYQQVLGQGPQFIFQYYEKEERGRGNFPDRFSARQFPNYSSELNVNALLLGDSALYLCASSWGSTGTTGELFFGEGSRLTVL.

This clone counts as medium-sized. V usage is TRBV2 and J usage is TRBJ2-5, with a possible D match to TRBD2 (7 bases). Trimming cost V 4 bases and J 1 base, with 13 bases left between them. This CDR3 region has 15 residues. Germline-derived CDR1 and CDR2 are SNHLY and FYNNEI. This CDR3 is CASSGPGGGQETQYF. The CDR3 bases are TGTGCCAGCAGTGGACCGGGGGGCGGCCAAGAGACCCAGTACTTC.

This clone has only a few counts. The CDR3 coding sequence is TGTGCCAGTAGACAGTCCGGGGAGACCCAGTACTTC. This encodes CASRQSGETQYF. This chain uses TRBV19 with TRBJ2-5; D remains ambiguous. Germline CDR1 LNHDA, CDR2 SQIVND (reference sequence). Trimming shortened V by 6 bases and J by 5 bases, and 10 bases separated the two germline ends. The CDR3 covers 12 residues.

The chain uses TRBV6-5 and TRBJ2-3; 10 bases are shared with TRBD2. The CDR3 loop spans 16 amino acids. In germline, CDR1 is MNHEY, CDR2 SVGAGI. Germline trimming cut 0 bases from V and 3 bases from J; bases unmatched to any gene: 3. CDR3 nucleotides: TGTGCCAGCAGTTACTCGACTAGCGGGTCAACAGATACGCAGTATTTT. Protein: CASSYSTSGSTDTQYF.

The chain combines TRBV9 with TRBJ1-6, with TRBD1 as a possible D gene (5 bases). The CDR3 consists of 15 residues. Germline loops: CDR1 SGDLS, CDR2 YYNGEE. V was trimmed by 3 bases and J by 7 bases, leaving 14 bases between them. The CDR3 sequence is CASSGSGTGNSPLHF. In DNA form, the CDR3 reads TGTGCCAGCAGCGGGTCCGGGACCGGAAATTCACCCCTCCACTTT.

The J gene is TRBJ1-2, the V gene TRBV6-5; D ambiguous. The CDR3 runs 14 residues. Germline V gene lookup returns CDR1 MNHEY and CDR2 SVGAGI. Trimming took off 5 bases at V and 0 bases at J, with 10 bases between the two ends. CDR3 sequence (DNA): TGTGCCAGCAGTCCAGCCTCCCCTAACTATGGCTACACCTTC. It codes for CASSPASPNYGYTF.

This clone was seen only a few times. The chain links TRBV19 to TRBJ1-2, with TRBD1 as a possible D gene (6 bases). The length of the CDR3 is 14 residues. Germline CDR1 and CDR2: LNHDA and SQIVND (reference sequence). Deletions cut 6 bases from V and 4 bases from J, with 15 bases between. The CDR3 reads CASRTSTGAYGYTF. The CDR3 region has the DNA TGTGCCAGTAGGACATCGACAGGAGCCTATGGCTACACCTTC.

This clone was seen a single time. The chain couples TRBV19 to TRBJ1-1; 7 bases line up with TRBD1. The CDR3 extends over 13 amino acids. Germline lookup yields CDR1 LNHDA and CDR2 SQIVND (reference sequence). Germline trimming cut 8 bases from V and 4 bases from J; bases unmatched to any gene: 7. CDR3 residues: CASSRQGGTEAFF. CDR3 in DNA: TGTGCCAGTTCCCGACAGGGCGGCACTGAAGCTTTCTTT.

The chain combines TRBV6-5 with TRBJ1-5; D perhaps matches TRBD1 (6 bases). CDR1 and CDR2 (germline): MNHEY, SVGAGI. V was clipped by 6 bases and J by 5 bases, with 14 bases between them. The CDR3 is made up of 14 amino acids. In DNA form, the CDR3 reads TGTGCCAGCAGGCAGACAGGAGTCTATCAGCCCCAGCATTTT. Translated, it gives CASRQTGVYQPQHF.

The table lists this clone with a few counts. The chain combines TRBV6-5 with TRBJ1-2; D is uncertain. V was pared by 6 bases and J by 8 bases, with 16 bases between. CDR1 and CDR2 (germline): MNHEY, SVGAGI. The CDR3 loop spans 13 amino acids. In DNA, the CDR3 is TGTGCCAGCAGCATCGGGTCTGTTGAGGGCTACACCTTC. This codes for CASSIGSVEGYTF.

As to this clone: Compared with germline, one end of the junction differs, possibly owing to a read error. Here the CDR3 reads CASGTRAGLWNF. CDR3 sequence (DNA): TGTGCCAGTGGGACCCGAGCGGGACTCTGGAATTTT. The V call is TRBV6-5, the J call TRBJ1-5, with a tentative D call TRBD1 (5 bases). CDR3 size: 12 residues. The V gene's germline CDR1 is MNHEY and CDR2 SVGAGI.

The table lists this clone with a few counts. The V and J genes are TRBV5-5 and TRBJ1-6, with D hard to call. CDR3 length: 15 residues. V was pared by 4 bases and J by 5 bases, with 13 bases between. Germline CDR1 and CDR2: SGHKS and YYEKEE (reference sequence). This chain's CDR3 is CASSQIHQNNSPLHF. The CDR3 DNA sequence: TGTGCCAGCAGCCAAATTCATCAGAATAATTCACCCCTCCACTTT.

The chain's CDR3 is CASSLLGTSYNEQFF. DNA for the CDR3: TGTGCCAGCAGCTTGTTGGGGACTTCCTACAATGAGCAGTTCTTC. The chain links TRBV7-2 to TRBJ2-1; a possible D gene is TRBD2 (6 bases). Trimming cost V 3 bases and J 1 base, with 10 bases left between them. The CDR3 length is 15 residues. Germline CDR1 and CDR2: SGHTA and FQGNSA.

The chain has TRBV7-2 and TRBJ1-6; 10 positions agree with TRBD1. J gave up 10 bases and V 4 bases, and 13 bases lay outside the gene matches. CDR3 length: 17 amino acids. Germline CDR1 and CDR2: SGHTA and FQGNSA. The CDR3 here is CASSSVRTMGQGSPLHF. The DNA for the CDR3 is TGTGCCAGCAGCTCCGTCCGGACAATGGGACAGGGGTCACCCCTCCACTTT.

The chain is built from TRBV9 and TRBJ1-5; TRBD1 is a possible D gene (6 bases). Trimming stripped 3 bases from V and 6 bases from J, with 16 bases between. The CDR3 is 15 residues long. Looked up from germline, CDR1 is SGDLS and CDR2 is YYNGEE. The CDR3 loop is CASSADGGRSQPQHF. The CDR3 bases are TGTGCCAGCAGCGCCGACGGGGGGCGAAGTCAGCCCCAGCATTTT.

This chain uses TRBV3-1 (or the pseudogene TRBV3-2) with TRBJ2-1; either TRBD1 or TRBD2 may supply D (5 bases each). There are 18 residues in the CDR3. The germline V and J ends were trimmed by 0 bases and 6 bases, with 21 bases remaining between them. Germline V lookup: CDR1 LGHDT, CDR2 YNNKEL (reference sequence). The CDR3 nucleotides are TGTGCCAGCAGCCAAGAGAGCTCTTACGGGACCCTGCGCAATGAGCAGTTCTTC. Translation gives CASSQESSYGTLRNEQFF.

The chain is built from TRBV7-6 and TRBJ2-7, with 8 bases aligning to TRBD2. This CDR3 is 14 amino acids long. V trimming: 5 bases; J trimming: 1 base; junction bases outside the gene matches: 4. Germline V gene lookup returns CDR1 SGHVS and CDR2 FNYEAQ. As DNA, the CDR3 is TGTGCCAGCAGCCCCGGGGGGGGTTCCTACGAGCAGTACTTC. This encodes CASSPGGGSYEQYF.

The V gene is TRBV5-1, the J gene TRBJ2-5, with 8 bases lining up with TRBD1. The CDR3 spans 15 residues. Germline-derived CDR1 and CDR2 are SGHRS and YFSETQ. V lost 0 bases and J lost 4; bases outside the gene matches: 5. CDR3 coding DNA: TGCGCCAGCAGCTTGGCCGGACAGGGTCCAGAGACCCAGTACTTC. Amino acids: CASSLAGQGPETQYF. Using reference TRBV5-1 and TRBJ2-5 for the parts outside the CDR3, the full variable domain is KAGVTQTPRYLIKTRGQQVTLSCSPISGHRSVSWYQQTPGQGLQFLFEYFSETQRNKGNFPGRFSGRQFSNSRSEMNVSTLELGDSALYLCASSLAGQGPETQYFGPGTRLLVL.